This T cell receptor (beta chain) was profiled in a study of regulatory T cells. The germline V gene has CDR1 KGHSH and CDR2 LQKENI. Trimming stripped 1 base from V and 5 bases from J, with 9 bases between. The CDR3 totals 13 residues. At testing, patients were 2 to 39 years old, with reduced naive and increased memory T-cell proportions. The PCR used 52 TRBV and 13 TRBJ primers. The method was immunoSEQ multiplex PCR; TCRdb's version includes in-frame clones alone and lacks a portion of them. The sample has about 35,000 clones; 89% are singletons. Whole-study findings and limits: In CD3G-deficient patients, conventional CD4+ T cells were enriched for hydrophobic CDR3 residues at positions 6 and 7. Regulatory T cells showed the strongest V-J pair restriction and V/J gene skewing among patient repertoires.

About this clone: Antigen unknown.

The sequencing sample was made of conventional CD4+ T cells sorted from blood. The clonotype was recovered from a person aged 18 to 30 with CD3G deficiency. The chain has TRBV18 and TRBJ2-7; D ambiguous. CDR3: CASSPQNQHEQYF. Here the CDR3 DNA reads TGTGCCAGCTCACCACAAAACCAACACGAGCAGTACTTC.